The present T cell receptor beta chain was sequenced within a study of identical twins. Study conclusions and caveats: Model-predicted out-of-frame TCR alpha sharing fell below observed values in monozygotic twins. Fewer insertions were carried by abundant cord blood beta clonotypes, but none was seen in memory repertoires. Out-of-frame alpha sequences shared between twins exhibited an excess of low generation probability. The study drew conclusions from cross-sectional statistical analysis, not from following the same donors.

The CDR3 has 16 amino acids. Germline loops: CDR1 SGHTA, CDR2 FQGTGA. V was pared by 0 bases and J by 2 bases, with 14 bases between. TCRdb re-analysed the 5' RACE reads in MiXCR, keeping a single row per CDR3 protein. The table includes roughly 250,000 distinct CDR3 sequences, around 6.6% detected once. On this clonotype itself: Its antigen remains unidentified.

A further study also used this sample, focusing on yellow fever vaccine responses in identical twins.

This clonotype was sampled from a woman younger than 35 in good health. Sequenced: memory (CD45RO+) T cells sorted from blood. The V call is TRBV7-3, the J call TRBJ2-7, with D possibly TRBD1 on 8 matching bases. Written as DNA, the CDR3 is TGTGCCAGCAGCTTAACAGCGGGACAGGCCGCCTACGAGCAGTACTTC. Translation: CASSLTAGQAAYEQYF.